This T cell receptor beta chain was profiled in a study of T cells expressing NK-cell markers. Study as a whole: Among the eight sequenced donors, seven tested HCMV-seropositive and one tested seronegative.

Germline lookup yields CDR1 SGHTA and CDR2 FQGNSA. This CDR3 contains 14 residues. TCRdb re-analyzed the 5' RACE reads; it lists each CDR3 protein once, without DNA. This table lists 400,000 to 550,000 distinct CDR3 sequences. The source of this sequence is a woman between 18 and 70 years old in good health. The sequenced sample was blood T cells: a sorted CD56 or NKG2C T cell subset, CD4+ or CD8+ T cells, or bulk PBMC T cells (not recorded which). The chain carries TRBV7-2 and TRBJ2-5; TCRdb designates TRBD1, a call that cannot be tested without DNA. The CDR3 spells CASSFAGGGETQYF.